This entry describes one T cell receptor (beta chain). This clonotype was recorded at least ten times. Its antigen is unknown. No much larger clonotype is one base removed from it; base qualities were not supplied. The data belong to a study of T-cell reconstitution after alpha-beta-depleted transplantation in children (dated by TCRdb to about 2016). Regarding the research as a whole: Using TCR repertoire profiling, the study quantitatively followed how T-cell immune reconstitution unfolded in children after TCRalphabeta/CD19-depleted allogeneic hematopoietic cell transplantation. Results the study describes overall, beyond this receptor: About two months after transplant, the apparently early recovery of alphabetaT-cell counts reportedly depended on just several hundred clones that had expanded rapidly and came from non-depleted graft cells. In some patients, high TCRbeta diversity at day 60 was attributed to recipient T cells and intrathymic progenitors that had survived conditioning. The frequencies of hyperexpanded clones fell over the following months, and after one year, T-cell counts and TCRbeta diversity were mostly attributed to newly produced T cells.

In light of the paper, this sample's treatment or condition label describes: allogeneic hematopoietic cell transplantation with graft depleted of TCRalphabeta T cells and CD19 B cells. TCRalphabeta/CD19-depleted allogeneic hematopoietic cell grafts were given to the transplant recipients, all of whom were children. CDR1 and CDR2 were assigned from the germline V gene as MDHEN and SYDVKM. V is cut by 6 bases and J by 2 bases, and the space between the germline ends is 19 bases. The CDR3 covers 17 residues, taking in both the cysteine and the phenylalanine. Of the read, only the CDR3 DNA is kept; its 51 bases are in frame from base 1. The receptor library was made with PCR. Sequencer: Illumina HiSeq 2500. TCR library preparation used molecular barcoding, with unique molecular identifiers applied to normalize quantification of the TCRbeta repertoire. Starting from the raw public reads, TCRdb applied fastp trimming at Q25, assembled clones with MiXCR and retained in-frame beta chains. Merged by CDR3 protein, the rows form single entries marked with the most common genes and DNA. This sample lists some 450,000 distinct CDR3 sequences; roughly 44% were detected once. Jointly, the top ten make up under 30% of the sample.

The receptor was isolated from a girl aged 2-10 years with aplastic anemia, due to receive a stem cell transplant. This specimen consisted of PBMCs, obtained before TCRalphabeta/CD19-depleted stem cell transplant. The V and J genes are TRBV28 and TRBJ2-2; the D gene cannot be named for sure. The sequenced DNA: TGTGCCAGCAGCCCGATAGCTCGTCGGGTTAACACCGGGGAGCTGTTTTTT. Translated, it reads CASSPIARRVNTGELFF.